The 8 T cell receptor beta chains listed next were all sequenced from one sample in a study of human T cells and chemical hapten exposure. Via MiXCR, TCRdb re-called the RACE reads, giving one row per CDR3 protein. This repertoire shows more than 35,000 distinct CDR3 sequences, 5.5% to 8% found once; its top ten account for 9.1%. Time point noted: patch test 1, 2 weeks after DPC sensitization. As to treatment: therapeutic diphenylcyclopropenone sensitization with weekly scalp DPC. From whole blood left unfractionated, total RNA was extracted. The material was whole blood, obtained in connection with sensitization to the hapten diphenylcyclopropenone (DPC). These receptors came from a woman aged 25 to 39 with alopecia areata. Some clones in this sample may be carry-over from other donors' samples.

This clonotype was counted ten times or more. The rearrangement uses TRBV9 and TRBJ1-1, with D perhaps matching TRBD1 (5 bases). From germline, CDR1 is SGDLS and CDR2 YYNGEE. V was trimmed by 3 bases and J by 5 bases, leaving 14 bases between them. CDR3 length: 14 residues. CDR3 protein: CASSAGGGVTEAFF. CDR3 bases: TGTGCCAGCAGCGCCGGGGGAGGGGTGACTGAAGCTTTCTTT. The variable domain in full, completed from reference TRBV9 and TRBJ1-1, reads DSGVTQTPKHLITATGQRVTLRCSPRSGDLSVYWYQQSLDQGLQFLIQYYNGEERAKGNILERFSAQQFPDLHSELNLSSLELGDSALYFCASSAGGGVTEAFFGQGTRLTVV.

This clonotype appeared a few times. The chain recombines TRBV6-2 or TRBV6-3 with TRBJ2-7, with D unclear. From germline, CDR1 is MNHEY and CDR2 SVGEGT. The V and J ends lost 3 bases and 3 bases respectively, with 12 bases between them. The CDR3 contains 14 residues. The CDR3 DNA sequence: TGTGCCAGCAGTTATCAGGCTACCTACTACGAGCAGTACTTC. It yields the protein CASSYQATYYEQYF.

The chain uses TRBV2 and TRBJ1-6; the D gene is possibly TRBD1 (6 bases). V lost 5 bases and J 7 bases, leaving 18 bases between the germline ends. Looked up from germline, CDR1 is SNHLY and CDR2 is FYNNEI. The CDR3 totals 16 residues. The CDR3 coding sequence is TGTGCCAGCAGTCCCCGGTCTACAGGGCTGAATTCACCCCTCCACTTT. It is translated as CASSPRSTGLNSPLHF. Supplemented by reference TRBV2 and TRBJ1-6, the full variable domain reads EPEVTQTPSHQVTQMGQEVILRCVPISNHLYFYWYRQILGQKVEFLVSFYNNEISEKSEIFDDQFSVERPDGSNFTLKIRSTKLEDSAMYFCASSPRSTGLNSPLHFGNGTRLTVT.

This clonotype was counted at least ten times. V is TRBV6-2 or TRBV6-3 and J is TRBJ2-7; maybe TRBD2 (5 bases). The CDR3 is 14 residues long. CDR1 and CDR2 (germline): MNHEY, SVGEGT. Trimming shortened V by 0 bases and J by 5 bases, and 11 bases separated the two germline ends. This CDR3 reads CASSYSTGSHEQYF. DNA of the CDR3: TGTGCCAGCAGTTACTCGACGGGGTCGCACGAGCAGTACTTC.

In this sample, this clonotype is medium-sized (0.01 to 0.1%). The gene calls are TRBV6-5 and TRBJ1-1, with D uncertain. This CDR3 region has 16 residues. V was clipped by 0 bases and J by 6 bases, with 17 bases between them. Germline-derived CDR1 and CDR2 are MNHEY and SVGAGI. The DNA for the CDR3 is TGTGCCAGCAGTTACTCGAAGGCCAGGAGACCCCCTGAAGCTTTCTTT. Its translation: CASSYSKARRPPEAFF.

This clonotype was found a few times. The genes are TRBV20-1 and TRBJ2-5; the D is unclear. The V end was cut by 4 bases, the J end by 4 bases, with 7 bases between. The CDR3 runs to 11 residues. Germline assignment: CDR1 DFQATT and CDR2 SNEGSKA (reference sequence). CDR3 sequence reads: CSAKGGETQYF. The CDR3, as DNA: TGCAGTGCTAAGGGTGGAGAGACCCAGTACTTC.

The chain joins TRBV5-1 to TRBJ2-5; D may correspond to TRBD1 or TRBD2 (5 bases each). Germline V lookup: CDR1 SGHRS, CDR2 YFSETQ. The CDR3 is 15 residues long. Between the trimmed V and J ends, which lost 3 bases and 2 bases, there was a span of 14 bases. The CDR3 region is CASSSSGTEQETQYF. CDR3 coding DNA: TGCGCCAGCAGCTCCTCCGGGACGGAACAAGAGACCCAGTACTTC.

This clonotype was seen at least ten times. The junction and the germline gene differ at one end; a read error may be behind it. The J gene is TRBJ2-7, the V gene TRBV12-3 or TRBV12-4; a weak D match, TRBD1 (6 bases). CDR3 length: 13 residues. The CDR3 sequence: CASSLEAGALSHF. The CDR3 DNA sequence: TGTGCCAGCAGTTTAGAAGCAGGGGCGCTATCCCACTTC.